The 27 T cell receptor beta chains below were found in one sample sequenced in a study of blood T cell repertoires in COVID-19. Some clones are missing from TCRdb's copy, which holds only in-frame ones; the method was immunoSEQ multiplex PCR. Here the sample spans almost 250,000 clones, about 83% being singletons. Sequenced input: peripheral blood. The receptors come from a woman of 80 years or more with COVID-19, enrolled during active disease.

The chain carries TRBV6-5 and TRBJ2-7, with 9 bases matching TRBD1. CDR1 and CDR2 (germline): MNHEY, SVGAGI. The length of the CDR3 is 14 residues. With V trimmed by 6 bases and J by 6 bases, 9 bases remained unmatched. CDR3 loop: CASSPDRGKGEQYF. Written as DNA, the CDR3 is TGTGCCAGCAGCCCGGACAGGGGAAAAGGCGAGCAGTACTTC.

For the CDR3, the DNA is TGTGCCAGCAGCGCCGGACAGGGGGCCGAAAAACTGTTTTTT. Translated: CASSAGQGAEKLFF. This chain uses TRBV7-2 with TRBJ1-4; the match to TRBD1 covers 11 bases. Trimming at V came to 5 bases and at J to 8 bases, leaving 4 bases not matched to a gene. The CDR3 has 14 residues. CDR1 SGHTA and CDR2 FQGNSA come from the germline V gene.

The chain combines TRBV3-1 (or the pseudogene TRBV3-2) with TRBJ2-3; 14 bases line up with TRBD2. Germline V gene lookup returns CDR1 LGHDT and CDR2 YNNKEL (reference sequence). V was clipped by 1 base and J by 7 bases; unmatched bases: 10. This CDR3 spans 18 amino acids. CDR3 region: CASSQGTLTSGGGHTQYF. The DNA of the CDR3 is TGTGCCAGCAGCCAAGGCACCTTGACTAGCGGGGGGGGGCATACGCAGTATTTT.

The chain joins TRBV18 to TRBJ1-1; D gene ambiguous. The germline V gene has CDR1 KGHSH and CDR2 LQKENI. This CDR3 has 13 amino acids. Trimming took 2 bases from V and 4 from J, leaving 8 bases between them. The CDR3 loop is CASSPSEGTEAFF. DNA of the CDR3: TGTGCCAGCTCACCATCAGAGGGCACTGAAGCTTTCTTT.

A remark on this clone: Its ends do not fully match the called genes, so a read error is possible. The chain is built from TRBV28 and TRBJ2-2, with D perhaps matching TRBD1 (6 bases). CDR3 size: 15 residues. Germline values: CDR1 MDHEN, CDR2 SYDVKM. DNA for the CDR3: TGTGCCGGCAGGAAAGGACAGCTCGACACCGGGGAGCTGTTTTTT. Residues: CAGRKGQLDTGELFF.

This chain uses TRBV3-1 (or the pseudogene TRBV3-2) with TRBJ2-3; the match to TRBD2 covers 11 bases. V was clipped by 4 bases and J by 10 bases; unmatched bases: 7. Germline CDR1 and CDR2: LGHDT and YNNKEL (reference sequence). The CDR3 sequence is 14 residues long. As DNA, the CDR3 is TGTGCCAGCAGCCCCGGGACTAGCGGAATGTCGCAGTATTTT. It yields the protein CASSPGTSGMSQYF.

This chain joins TRBV19 and TRBJ1-1; unclear D gene. V lost 6 bases and J lost 3, with 14 bases in between. The CDR3 totals 14 residues. CDR1 is LNHDA and CDR2 is SQIVND in the germline V gene (reference sequence). CDR3 DNA sequence: TGTGCCAGTAGGGAGCGGCGAATCGACACTGAAGCTTTCTTT. Amino acids: CASRERRIDTEAFF. The full variable domain, in which reference TRBV19 and TRBJ1-1 provide the parts outside the CDR3, is DGGITQSPKYLFRKEGQNVTLSCEQNLNHDAMYWYRQDPGQGLRLIYYSQIVNDFQKGDIAEGYSVSREKKESFPLTVTSAQKNPTAFYLCASRERRIDTEAFFGQGTRLTVV.

The chain carries TRBV6-1 and TRBJ1-2; D might be TRBD1 (6 bases). Germline CDR1 is MNHNS and CDR2 is SASEGT. CDR3 length: 14 amino acids. V lost 0 bases and J lost 6, with 11 bases in between. Written as DNA, the CDR3 is TGTGCCAGCAGTGAAGCTTACAGGGCTCATGGCTACACCTTC. Protein product: CASSEAYRAHGYTF.

CDR3 DNA sequence: TGTGCCAGCTCACCACAGAATGGGGTGGCAGCGGGAGAGACCCAGTACTTC. It is translated as CASSPQNGVAAGETQYF. The rearrangement links TRBV18 to TRBJ2-5; D perhaps matches TRBD2 (6 bases). CDR3 length equals 17 residues. Trimming left V 1 base short and J 4 bases short, with 19 bases between. Germline V gives CDR1 KGHSH, CDR2 LQKENI. Using reference TRBV18 and TRBJ2-5 for the parts outside the CDR3, the full variable domain is NAGVMQNPRHLVRRRGQEARLRCSPMKGHSHVYWYRQLPEEGLKFMVYLQKENIIDESGMPKERFSAEFPKEGPSILRIQQVVRGDSAAYFCASSPQNGVAAGETQYFGPGTRLLVL.

This clone was seen only a few times. This chain uses TRBV7-7 with TRBJ1-4, with TRBD1 identical over 10 bases. The CDR3 extends over 14 amino acids. V was pared by 5 bases and J by 7 bases, with 4 bases of the junction left unmatched. Germline V gene lookup returns CDR1 SSHAT and CDR2 FNYEAQ (reference sequence). This CDR3 reads CASSVGQGFEKLFF. In DNA, the CDR3 is TGTGCCAGCAGCGTGGGACAGGGGTTTGAAAAACTGTTTTTT.

The chain uses TRBV29-1 and TRBJ1-1; 10 bases align to TRBD1. CDR3 size: 13 residues. Germline V gene data show CDR1 as SQVTM and CDR2 as ANQGSEA. The CDR3 DNA follows: TGCACCACGGGACAGGGGCTGAACACTGAAGCTTTCTTT. It encodes CTTGQGLNTEAFF.

A remark on this clone: Additional DNA sequences in this sample encode the identical CDR3. The V call is TRBV7-2, the J call TRBJ2-7; 7 bases are shared with TRBD1. Germline V gene sequence: CDR1 SGHTA, CDR2 FQGNSA. The trim removed 1 base at V and 0 bases at J, leaving 3 bases unmatched. This CDR3 spans 15 amino acids. The CDR3 region has the DNA TGTGCCAGCAGCTTAGTGGCAGGGGGCTCCTACGAGCAGTACGTC. Translation: CASSLVAGGSYEQYV.

The chain recombines TRBV18 with TRBJ1-1; D perhaps matches TRBD1 (5 bases). Germline values: CDR1 KGHSH, CDR2 LQKENI. V was pared by 6 bases and J by 0 bases, with 14 bases between. The CDR3 consists of 15 residues. The CDR3 nucleotides read TGTGCCAGCTCCTCCACGACAGCAATGAACACTGAAGCTTTCTTT. Encoded protein: CASSSTTAMNTEAFF. Full variable domain (outside the CDR3, taken from reference TRBV18 and TRBJ1-1): NAGVMQNPRHLVRRRGQEARLRCSPMKGHSHVYWYRQLPEEGLKFMVYLQKENIIDESGMPKERFSAEFPKEGPSILRIQQVVRGDSAAYFCASSSTTAMNTEAFFGQGTRLTVV.

The chain recombines TRBV19 with TRBJ2-1; D gene unclear. Per the germline V gene, CDR1 is LNHDA and CDR2 is SQIVND (reference sequence). V was shortened by 2 bases and J by 7 bases, with 3 bases between the two germline ends. This CDR3 contains 11 residues. CDR3 sequence: CASSILNEQFF. The CDR3 DNA is TGTGCCAGTAGTATACTAAATGAGCAGTTCTTC.

V is TRBV11-1 and J is TRBJ1-1; possibly TRBD1 for D (5 bases). V shed 4 bases and J shed 4 bases, with 13 bases lying between them. CDR3 length: 14 residues. Germline V gene sequence: CDR1 SGHAT, CDR2 FQDESV (reference sequence). CDR3 protein: CASSSFGGGTEAFF. The DNA of the CDR3 is TGTGCCAGCAGCTCTTTTGGGGGGGGCACTGAAGCTTTCTTT.

The chain links TRBV5-1 to TRBJ1-3, with 8 positions matching TRBD1. This CDR3 contains 16 residues. CDR1 is SGHRS and CDR2 is YFSETQ in the germline V gene. Trimming removed 3 bases from V and 2 bases from J; junction bases left unmatched: 7. In nucleotides, the CDR3 is TGCGCCAGCAGCTGGGACGGGACAGGCACTGGAAACACCATATATTTT. Encoded protein: CASSWDGTGTGNTIYF.

The chain is built from TRBV19 and TRBJ2-3; tentative D call: TRBD2 (6 bases). Looked up from germline, CDR1 is LNHDA and CDR2 is SQIVND (reference sequence). The ends were cut back, 2 bases at V and 5 bases at J, with 14 bases in the middle. The CDR3 has 15 amino acids. The CDR3, as DNA: TGTGCCAGTAGTATACGGGGGTTAGGCGGAGATACGCAGTATTTT. Its protein product is CASSIRGLGGDTQYF.

The CDR3 bases are TGTGCCAGCAGCGGGCGGGGGCTCGATGAAAAACTGTTTTTT. It specifies CASSGRGLDEKLFF. V is TRBV28 and J is TRBJ1-4; a weak D match, TRBD1 (6 bases). The V gene's germline CDR1 is MDHEN and CDR2 SYDVKM. The length of the CDR3 is 14 residues. The V gene lost 6 bases and the J gene lost 6 bases, with 14 bases spanning the gap.

The chain carries TRBV5-4 and TRBJ2-1; 9 nucleotides line up with TRBD1. This CDR3 region has 15 residues. V was clipped by 4 bases and J by 3 bases; unmatched bases: 5. Germline V gene data show CDR1 as SGHNT and CDR2 as YYREEE (reference sequence). In DNA, the CDR3 is TGTGCCAGCAGCCCGGACAGGGGAGGCTACAATGAGCAGTTCTTC. Translated, it gives CASSPDRGGYNEQFF.

V is TRBV19 and J is TRBJ1-3; D gene ambiguous. Germline loops: CDR1 LNHDA, CDR2 SQIVND (reference sequence). V lost 7 bases to trimming and J lost 0 bases, with 10 bases between them. There are 14 residues in the CDR3. The CDR3 reads CASTAGTSGNTIYF. The CDR3 DNA follows: TGTGCCAGTACGGCAGGCACCTCTGGAAACACCATATATTTT.

Regarding this clone: The sample carries other DNA sequences with the same CDR3. This chain connects TRBV5-4 to TRBJ1-6; TRBD1 matches at 7 bases. CDR3 length: 14 amino acids. The V and J ends lost 4 bases and 6 bases, in that order; junction bases with no gene match: 4. Germline lookup yields CDR1 SGHNT and CDR2 YYREEE (reference sequence). Here the CDR3 DNA reads TGTGCCAGCAGCCCCGACAGGGCTAATTCACCCCTCCACTTT. It specifies CASSPDRANSPLHF.

This clone was seen a handful of times. V usage is TRBV9 and J usage is TRBJ1-6; 7 bases match TRBD1. The CDR3 runs 15 residues. Looked up from germline, CDR1 is SGDLS and CDR2 is YYNGEE. The trim removed 2 bases at V and 8 bases at J, leaving 7 bases unmatched. CDR3 residues: CASSVSGTDYSPLHF. In DNA form, the CDR3 reads TGTGCCAGCAGCGTTTCCGGGACAGACTATTCACCCCTCCACTTT.

This chain connects TRBV19 to TRBJ1-6; possible D gene TRBD1, 6 bases. The ends were cut back, 4 bases at V and 7 bases at J, with 14 bases in the middle. This CDR3 spans 15 amino acids. Germline V gene sequence: CDR1 LNHDA, CDR2 SQIVND (reference sequence). The CDR3 DNA follows: TGTGCCAGTAGTACCCTAACAGGGATAAATTCACCCCTCCACTTT. Residues: CASSTLTGINSPLHF.

V usage is TRBV19 and J usage is TRBJ2-2; 7 bases agree with TRBD1. Germline V gives CDR1 LNHDA, CDR2 SQIVND (reference sequence). Germline trimming cut 6 bases from V and 7 bases from J; bases unmatched to any gene: 8. This CDR3 has 14 residues. The CDR3 DNA follows: TGTGCCAGTAGGACGACAGGGCTCAGCGGGGAGCTGTTTTTT. Its translation is CASRTTGLSGELFF.

The rearrangement joins TRBV29-1 to TRBJ1-1; 7 positions agree with TRBD1. Trimming removed 5 bases from V and 8 bases from J; junction bases left unmatched: 8. CDR3 length: 12 residues. CDR1 is SQVTM and CDR2 is ANQGSEA in the germline V gene. The CDR3 sequence is CSVLDRRVEAFF. The CDR3 DNA sequence: TGCAGCGTTTTGGACAGGAGGGTGGAAGCTTTCTTT.

The rearrangement uses TRBV27 and TRBJ2-2; possible D gene TRBD2, 6 bases. The ends were cut back, 1 base at V and 5 bases at J, with 11 bases in the middle. From germline, CDR1 is MNHEY and CDR2 SMNVEV (reference sequence). The CDR3 is 15 residues long. The DNA for the CDR3 is TGTGCCAGCAGTTTATTCGGGGGACTGACCGGGGAGCTGTTTTTT. Amino acid sequence: CASSLFGGLTGELFF.

This chain uses TRBV3-1 (or the pseudogene TRBV3-2) with TRBJ1-2; a possible D gene is TRBD1 (6 bases). The germline V and J ends were trimmed by 5 bases and 5 bases, with 12 bases remaining between them. Germline CDR1 LGHDT, CDR2 YNNKEL (reference sequence). The CDR3 extends over 13 amino acids. CDR3 coding DNA: TGTGCCAGCAGCACCATTACAGGGTATGGCTACACCTTC. Protein sequence: CASSTITGYGYTF.